Listed here are 2 T cell receptor beta chains from one sample, sequenced in a study of identical twins. TCRdb fed the 5' RACE reads into MiXCR, producing one record per CDR3 protein. This sample has under 1 million distinct CDR3 sequences, with 10% to 15% found just once. These data also formed part of another study, on yellow fever vaccine responses in identical twins.

Input material: PBMCs. Every receptor here comes from a woman aged 18-29 years in good health.

V and J are TRBV7-7 and TRBJ2-1; TRBD2 agrees at 9 bases. Germline V CDR1 and CDR2: SSHAT, FNYEAQ (reference sequence). This CDR3 is 15 amino acids long. J was trimmed by 7 bases and V by 5 bases; bases with no gene match: 9. The CDR3 reads CASSPSGIPVNEQFF. The CDR3 DNA sequence: TGTGCCAGCAGCCCTAGCGGGATCCCCGTGAATGAGCAGTTCTTC.

This clonotype turned up a few times. V gene TRBV10-3 combines with J gene TRBJ1-1; TRBD1 might be the D (5 bases). The CDR3 runs to 12 residues. V lost 10 bases and J 4 bases, leaving 13 bases between the germline ends. Germline V gene data show CDR1 as ENHRY and CDR2 as SYGVKD. The CDR3, as DNA: TGTGCCACCTCGGCCAGGGCCACTGAAGCTTTCTTT. Encoded protein: CATSARATEAFF.